These 25 T cell receptor beta chains were sequenced from one sample in a study of cytomegalovirus exposure and HLA in healthy donors. Primers included in the PCR were 60 Vbeta and 13 Jbeta primers. Clones were sequenced by immunoSEQ multiplex PCR, and TCRdb holds only the in-frame ones, with some missing. There are about 200,000 clones in the sample, with roughly 0.74% held by the top ten. Sequenced sample: PBMCs. The source of these receptors is a boy between 10 and 17 years old in good health and CMV-seronegative.

The chain recombines TRBV7-9 with TRBJ2-3; 8 bases align to TRBD1. Looked up from germline, CDR1 is SEHNR and CDR2 is FQNEAQ (reference sequence). The CDR3 has 12 residues. The CDR3 loop reads CAGQGATDTQYF. Written as DNA, the CDR3 is TGTGCTGGCCAGGGGGCCACAGATACGCAGTATTTT.

The chain carries TRBV6-5 and TRBJ2-7; 9 bases fit TRBD1. Germline CDR1 and CDR2: MNHEY and SVGAGI. Unmatched junction bases numbered 14, after V lost 6 bases and J lost 8 bases. CDR3 length equals 15 residues. The CDR3 is CASSPAGQGTIKQYF. The CDR3 nucleotides read TGTGCCAGCAGCCCCGCGGGACAGGGAACAATAAAGCAGTACTTC.

The V and J genes are TRBV4-3 and TRBJ2-7; 9 nucleotides align to TRBD1. The junction had 6 bases not matched to a gene; V was cut back by 4 bases and J by 2 bases. Germline values: CDR1 LGHNA, CDR2 YSLEER. This CDR3 is built from 15 residues. In DNA, the CDR3 is TGCGCCAGCAGCCCAGGGACAGGGCGAGCCTACGAGCAGTACTTC. Encoded protein: CASSPGTGRAYEQYF.

The CDR3 region is CASSPQGANYEQYF. Here the CDR3 DNA reads TGTGCCAGCAGCCCGCAGGGGGCGAACTACGAGCAGTACTTC. This chain joins TRBV9 and TRBJ2-5; 8 bases are a match to TRBD1. The DNA end lines up better with TRBJ2-7; the J call may be wrong. Germline-derived CDR1 and CDR2 are SGDLS and YYNGEE. This CDR3 comprises 14 residues.

This chain uses TRBV4-2 with TRBJ2-7; tentative D call: TRBD1 (6 bases). CDR3 length: 14 amino acids. Between the trimmed V and J ends, which lost 2 bases and 3 bases, there was a span of 11 bases. CDR1 and CDR2 from the germline V gene are LGHNA and YNFKEQ. CDR3 bases: TGTGCCAGCAGCCAAATGGACAGCCACTACGAGCAGTACTTC. Translating gives CASSQMDSHYEQYF.

This chain joins TRBV6-5 and TRBJ2-5; 10 positions match TRBD1. The J call is uncertain, as TRBJ2-7 better fits the DNA end. The CDR3 contains 16 residues. Germline V gene sequence: CDR1 MNHEY, CDR2 SVGAGI. Here the CDR3 reads CASSYGGGTGDDEQYF. The CDR3 coding sequence is TGTGCCAGCAGTTACGGGGGCGGGACAGGGGACGACGAGCAGTACTTC.

V usage is TRBV5-4 and J usage is TRBJ1-2; 9 positions match TRBD1. Trimming took 5 bases from V and 10 from J; bases not matched to a gene: 15. Germline V gene sequence: CDR1 SGHNT, CDR2 YYREEE (reference sequence). CDR3 length equals 15 residues. CDR3 amino acids: CASSLGTGTTLHYTF. The CDR3 coding sequence is TGTGCCAGCAGTTTAGGGACAGGGACTACTCTCCACTACACCTTC.

About this clone itself: The junction departs from the called germline gene at one end, perhaps through a read error. This chain uses TRBV7-8 with TRBJ2-1; TRBD2 agrees at 8 bases. In germline, CDR1 is SGHVS, CDR2 FQNEAQ. This CDR3 is 13 amino acids long. The CDR3 DNA reads TGTGCCAGCAGCTGGAGGACTAGCCGTATCCCCGTCTTC. Protein sequence: CASSWRTSRIPVF.

The chain links TRBV6-1 to TRBJ2-3; a possible D gene is TRBD2 (6 bases). Germline values: CDR1 MNHNS, CDR2 SASEGT. This CDR3 spans 14 amino acids. Trimming stripped 5 bases from V and 3 bases from J, with 12 bases between. DNA of the CDR3: TGTGCCAGCAGTATCCGGGGAGGTACAGATACGCAGTATTTT. Protein sequence: CASSIRGGTDTQYF.

The CDR3 sequence is CASSLEAGEQYF. DNA for the CDR3: TGCGCCAGCAGCTTGGAGGCAGGGGAGCAGTACTTC. The V call is TRBV5-1, the J call TRBJ2-7; TRBD1 might be the D (5 bases). V gave up 0 bases and J gave up 7 bases, with 8 bases separating them. Germline lookup yields CDR1 SGHRS and CDR2 YFSETQ. The CDR3 sequence is 12 residues long.

V and J are TRBV9 and TRBJ1-4, with D possibly being TRBD1 (5 bases). Germline CDR1 is SGDLS and CDR2 is YYNGEE. CDR3 size: 16 residues. Trimming removed 0 bases from V and 5 bases from J, with 14 bases in between. CDR3 nucleotide sequence: TGTGCCAGCAGCGTAGATTCCGCAGGGAGGAATGAAAAACTGTTTTTT. It codes for CASSVDSAGRNEKLFF. Full variable domain (outside the CDR3, taken from reference TRBV9 and TRBJ1-4): DSGVTQTPKHLITATGQRVTLRCSPRSGDLSVYWYQQSLDQGLQFLIQYYNGEERAKGNILERFSAQQFPDLHSELNLSSLELGDSALYFCASSVDSAGRNEKLFFGSGTQLSVL.

V gene TRBV9 combines with J gene TRBJ2-7; unclear D gene. Germline V CDR1 and CDR2: SGDLS, YYNGEE. The CDR3 runs to 15 residues. Trimming removed 0 bases at V and 2 bases at J, with 12 bases between. The CDR3 DNA reads as TGTGCCAGCAGCGTAGGTCCACAGACCACCTACGAGCAGTACTTC. Its translation is CASSVGPQTTYEQYF.

The rearrangement uses TRBV2 and TRBJ1-2; no firm D call. V gave up 4 bases and J gave up 2 bases, with 11 bases separating them. Germline CDR1 reads SNHLY; CDR2 reads FYNNEI. This CDR3 is 14 amino acids long. In DNA, the CDR3 is TGTGCCAGCAGTGGTCGAATTGAGAACTATGGCTACACCTTC. Translating it yields CASSGRIENYGYTF.

The rearrangement joins TRBV13 to TRBJ2-3, with D hard to call. Germline lookup yields CDR1 PRHDT and CDR2 FYEKMQ (reference sequence). Between the trimmed V and J ends, which lost 5 bases and 6 bases, there was a span of 9 bases. This CDR3 spans 12 amino acids. This CDR3 is CASSPLRDTQYF. CDR3 nucleotides: TGTGCCAGCAGCCCATTGCGGGATACGCAGTATTTT.

CDR3 sequence reads: CASSEEGAANEKLFF. The CDR3 DNA follows: TGTGCCAGCAGCGAAGAGGGGGCGGCTAATGAAAAACTGTTTTTT. The rearrangement uses TRBV7-9 and TRBJ1-4, with 7 bases lining up with TRBD1. Trimming at V came to 5 bases and at J to 3 bases, leaving 6 bases not matched to a gene. The CDR3 has 15 residues. Germline CDR1 is SEHNR and CDR2 is FQNEAQ (reference sequence).

The chain recombines TRBV15 with TRBJ1-3; D gene uncertain. Germline V lookup: CDR1 LNHNV, CDR2 YYDKDF (reference sequence). The V end lost 4 bases, the J end lost 0 bases, and 19 bases lay between the germline ends. The CDR3 is 18 amino acids. The CDR3 here is CATSNYTLDGLSGNTIYF. CDR3 nucleotide sequence: TGTGCCACCAGCAACTACACGCTTGATGGCCTCTCTGGAAACACCATATATTTT.

The J gene is TRBJ1-1, the V gene TRBV19; no reliable D call. This CDR3 is built from 14 residues. The germline CDR1 and CDR2 sequences are LNHDA and SQIVND (reference sequence). The ends were cut back, 4 bases at V and 0 bases at J, with 9 bases in the middle. The CDR3 DNA reads as TGTGCCAGTAGTAATCGGGAACTGAACACTGAAGCTTTCTTT. Translated: CASSNRELNTEAFF.

The chain combines TRBV28 with TRBJ1-2, with D possibly being TRBD1 (5 bases). V lost 7 bases to trimming and J lost 7 bases, with 16 bases between them. Germline V lookup: CDR1 MDHEN, CDR2 SYDVKM. The CDR3 sequence is 13 residues long. CDR3: CASTTGTGGGYTF. The CDR3 DNA is TGTGCCAGCACTACCGGAACAGGCGGTGGCTACACCTTC.

The rearrangement uses TRBV5-4 and TRBJ2-3; 7 nucleotides line up with TRBD2. The CDR3 spans 12 residues. The trim removed 4 bases at V and 11 bases at J, leaving 7 bases unmatched. CDR1 is SGHNT and CDR2 is YYREEE in the germline V gene (reference sequence). The CDR3 region is CASSTRGDWQYF. DNA of the CDR3: TGTGCCAGCAGCACCCGGGGGGACTGGCAGTATTTT.

The chain joins TRBV6-5 to TRBJ1-6; a weak D match, TRBD1 (5 bases). V dropped 1 base and J dropped 9 bases, with 13 bases sitting between them. Germline V gene data show CDR1 as MNHEY and CDR2 as SVGAGI. This CDR3 has 15 amino acids. The CDR3 here is CASSYWGLSGSPLHF. CDR3 coding DNA: TGTGCCAGCAGTTACTGGGGACTGTCGGGTTCACCCCTCCACTTT.

J is TRBJ2-2 and V is TRBV19, with D possibly TRBD1 on 6 matching bases. The germline V gene has CDR1 LNHDA and CDR2 SQIVND (reference sequence). The CDR3 covers 13 residues. V gave up 6 bases and J gave up 7 bases, with 12 bases separating them. This CDR3 is CASSPGAGGELFF. The CDR3 DNA is TGTGCCAGTAGCCCAGGGGCTGGCGGGGAGCTGTTTTTT. The complete variable domain, with remaining parts taken from reference TRBV19 and TRBJ2-2, reads DGGITQSPKYLFRKEGQNVTLSCEQNLNHDAMYWYRQDPGQGLRLIYYSQIVNDFQKGDIAEGYSVSREKKESFPLTVTSAQKNPTAFYLCASSPGAGGELFFGEGSRLTVL.

The chain employs TRBV10-2 and TRBJ2-5; 11 bases align to TRBD2. Germline V gene lookup returns CDR1 WSHSY and CDR2 SAAADI. V gave up 2 bases and J gave up 4 bases; unmatched junction bases: 6. CDR3 length: 16 amino acids. For the CDR3, the DNA is TGCGCCAGCAGTGAGCCTTATGGACTAGCGGGAGAGACCCAGTACTTC. Its translation is CASSEPYGLAGETQYF.

J is TRBJ1-6 and V is TRBV30; TRBD1 is a possible D gene (5 bases). The CDR3 spans 15 residues. V gave up 5 bases and J gave up 0 bases, with 11 bases separating them. Germline V gene data show CDR1 as GTSNPN and CDR2 as SVGIG (reference sequence). The CDR3 nucleotides read TGTGCCTGGGCCCAGGGTCTCTCCTATAATTCACCCCTCCACTTT. Translated, it gives CAWAQGLSYNSPLHF.

The chain links TRBV7-3 to TRBJ2-7; the match to TRBD1 covers 9 bases. The CDR3 is 15 amino acids. V lost 0 bases, J lost 6 bases, and 6 bases stayed unmatched. Per the germline V gene, CDR1 is SGHTA and CDR2 is FQGTGA. The CDR3 DNA reads TGTGCCAGCAGCTTAACCGGGACAGGGAATTTCGAGCAGTACTTC. Translated, it gives CASSLTGTGNFEQYF.

The chain combines TRBV18 with TRBJ2-5; 8 nucleotides match TRBD2. Trimming took 3 bases from V and 1 from J; bases not matched to a gene: 13. This CDR3 has 18 amino acids. Germline assignment: CDR1 KGHSH and CDR2 LQKENI. The CDR3 is CASSPPLFSGIIQETQYF. The CDR3 coding sequence is TGTGCCAGCTCACCCCCCCTCTTTAGCGGGATTATCCAAGAGACCCAGTACTTC.